These T cell receptor beta chains were read from a single sample in a study of blood T cell repertoires in COVID-19. Libraries were prepared by immunoSEQ multiplex PCR; TCRdb keeps only in-frame clonotypes and omits some of them. Here the sample spans 300,000 to 450,000 clones, around 87% being singletons. Material: peripheral blood. These receptor sequences come from a young woman with COVID-19, enrolled during active disease. Both conserved end residues are part of each CDR3. A D gene is named only where the DNA matches it firmly.

>TRBV27|TRBJ1-4|NA
CASSWGGIGEKLFF
>TRBV21-1|TRBJ1-1|NA
CASSKAVGGPEAFF
>TRBV10-3|TRBJ1-4|NA
CAIGSGLLNEKLFF
>TRBV7-8|TRBJ1-5|NA
CASSSAYRDQPQHF
>TRBV11-2|TRBJ2-7|NA
CASSLSGYEQYF
>TRBV6-5|TRBJ2-7|NA
CASWRADSYEQYF
>TRBV21-1|TRBJ1-6|NA
CASGGRDGSPLHF
>TRBV28|TRBJ2-6|TRBD2
CASRGTSGSLSGANVLTF
>TRBV5-6|TRBJ2-1|NA
CASIQRSSYNEQFF
>TRBV24-1|TRBJ1-1|NA
CATSDPNLKRAFF
>TRBV4-2|TRBJ1-4|NA
CASSQGGGEKLFF
>TRBV23-1|TRBJ1-5|NA
CASSRCLPQHF
>TRBV6-5|TRBJ2-3|TRBD2
CASRASGYTDTQYF
>TRBV12-5|TRBJ2-2|NA
CASGASNTGELFF
>TRBV10-3|TRBJ2-2|NA
CAIREGGGDTGELFF
>TRBV28|TRBJ2-7|TRBD1
CASSSFGTGNLYEQYF
>TRBV27|TRBJ2-3|NA
CASSPYSQGLDTQYF
>TRBV10-3|TRBJ2-7|NA
CAIRSPPGEQYF
>TRBV5-4|TRBJ2-7|TRBD2
CASSLELASYEQYF
>TRBV10-1|TRBJ1-1|TRBD1
CASSELQGALNTEAFF
>TRBV6-2/TRBV6-3|TRBJ2-7|NA
CASSPRGLPLIEQYF
>TRBV7-6|TRBJ2-3|TRBD2
CASSVTGTRHTDTQYF